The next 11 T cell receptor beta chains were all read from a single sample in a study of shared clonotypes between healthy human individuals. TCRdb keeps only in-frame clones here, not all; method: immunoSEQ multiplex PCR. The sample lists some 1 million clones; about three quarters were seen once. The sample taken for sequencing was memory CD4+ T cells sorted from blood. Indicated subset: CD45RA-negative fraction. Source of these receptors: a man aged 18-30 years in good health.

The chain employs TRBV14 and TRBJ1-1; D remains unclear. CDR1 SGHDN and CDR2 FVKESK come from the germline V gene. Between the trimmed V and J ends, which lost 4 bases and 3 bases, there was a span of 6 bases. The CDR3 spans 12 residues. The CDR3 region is CASSRRDTEAFF. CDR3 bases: TGTGCCAGCAGCCGCCGGGACACTGAAGCTTTCTTT.

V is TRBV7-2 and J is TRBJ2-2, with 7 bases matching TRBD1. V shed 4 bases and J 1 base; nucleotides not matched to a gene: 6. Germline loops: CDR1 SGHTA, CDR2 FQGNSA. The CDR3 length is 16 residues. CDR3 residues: CASSSIRTGNTGELFF. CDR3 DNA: TGTGCCAGCAGCTCCATCCGGACAGGGAACACCGGGGAGCTGTTTTTT.

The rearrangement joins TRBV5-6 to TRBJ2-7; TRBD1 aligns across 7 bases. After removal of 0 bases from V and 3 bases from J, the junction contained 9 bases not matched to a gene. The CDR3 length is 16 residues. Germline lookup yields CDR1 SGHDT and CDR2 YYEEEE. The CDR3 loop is CASSLVRQGKGYEQYF. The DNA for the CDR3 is TGTGCCAGCAGCTTGGTACGACAGGGAAAGGGCTACGAGCAGTACTTC.

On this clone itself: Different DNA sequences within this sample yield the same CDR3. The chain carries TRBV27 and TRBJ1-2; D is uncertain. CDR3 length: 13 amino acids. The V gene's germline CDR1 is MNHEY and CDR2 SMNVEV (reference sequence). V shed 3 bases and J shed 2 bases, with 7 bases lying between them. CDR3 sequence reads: CASSFSGNYGYTF. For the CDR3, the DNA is TGTGCCAGCAGTTTTTCGGGAAACTATGGCTACACCTTC.

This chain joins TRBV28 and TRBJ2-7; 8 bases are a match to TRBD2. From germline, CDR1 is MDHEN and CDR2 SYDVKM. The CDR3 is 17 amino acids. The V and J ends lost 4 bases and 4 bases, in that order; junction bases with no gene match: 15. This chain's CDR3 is CASSSSSLAGGYYEQYF. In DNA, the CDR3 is TGTGCCAGCAGTTCCTCCTCATTGGCGGGGGGATATTACGAGCAGTACTTC.

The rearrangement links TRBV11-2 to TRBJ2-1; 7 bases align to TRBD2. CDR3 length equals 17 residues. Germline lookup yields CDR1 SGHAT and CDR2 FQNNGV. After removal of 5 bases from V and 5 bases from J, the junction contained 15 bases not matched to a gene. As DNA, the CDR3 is TGTGCCAGCAGCCCCTCACTTCGGGGGAGGGACGACAATGAGCAGTTCTTC. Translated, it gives CASSPSLRGRDDNEQFF.

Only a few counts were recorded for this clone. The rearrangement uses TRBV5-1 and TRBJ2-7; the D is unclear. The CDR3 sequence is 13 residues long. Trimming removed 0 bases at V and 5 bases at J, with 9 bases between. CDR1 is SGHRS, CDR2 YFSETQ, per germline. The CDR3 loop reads CASSLAVPHEQYF. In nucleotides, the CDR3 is TGCGCCAGCAGCTTGGCAGTCCCCCACGAGCAGTACTTC.

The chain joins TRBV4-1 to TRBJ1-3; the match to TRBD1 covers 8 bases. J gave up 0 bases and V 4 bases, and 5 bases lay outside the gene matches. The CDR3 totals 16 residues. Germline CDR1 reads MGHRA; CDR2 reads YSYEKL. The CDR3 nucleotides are TGCGCCAGCAGCCGAGGGACAGGCGGCTCTGGAAACACCATATATTTT. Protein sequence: CASSRGTGGSGNTIYF.

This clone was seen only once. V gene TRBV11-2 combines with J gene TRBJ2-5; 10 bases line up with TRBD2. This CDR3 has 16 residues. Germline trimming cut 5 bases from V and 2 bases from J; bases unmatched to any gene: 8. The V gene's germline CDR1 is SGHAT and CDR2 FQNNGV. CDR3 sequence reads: CASSTLAGERQETQYF. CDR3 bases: TGTGCCAGCAGCACCCTAGCGGGAGAGCGGCAAGAGACCCAGTACTTC.

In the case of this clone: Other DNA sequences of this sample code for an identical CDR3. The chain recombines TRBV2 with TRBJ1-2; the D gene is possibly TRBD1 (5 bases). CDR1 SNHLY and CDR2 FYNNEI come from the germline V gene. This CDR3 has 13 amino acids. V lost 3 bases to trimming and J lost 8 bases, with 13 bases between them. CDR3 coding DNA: TGTGCCAGCAGTGAGGCGGGGACTGGAGGCTACACCTTC. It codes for CASSEAGTGGYTF.

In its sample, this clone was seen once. CDR3 sequence (DNA): TGTGCCAGCAGTGGCCAAGGGCACCACTCTGGAAACACCATATATTTT. Translated: CASSGQGHHSGNTIYF. This rearrangement joins TRBV6-6 to TRBJ1-3; no clear D gene. Germline V gene sequence: CDR1 MNHNY, CDR2 SVGAGI (reference sequence). V was pared by 5 bases and J by 0 bases, with 14 bases between. The CDR3 consists of 16 residues.